This T cell receptor beta chain stems from a study of T cells in Graves' hyperthyroidism and ophthalmopathy. Study results and limitations: The model predicted ophthalmopathy a median approximately 6.3 months before onset. Also found in blood were most expanded thyroid clonotypes above 0.001.

The TCR beta CDR3 regions underwent amplification using RNA transcripts as the source. An initial round of RT-PCR targeting the TCR CDR3 relied on the HTBI primer set. TCRdb reprocessed the multiplex PCR reads via MiXCR and lists one record per CDR3 protein. The sample yields 480,000 or so distinct CDR3 sequences, roughly an eighth seen once. Clinical symptoms, serum thyroxine and TRAb, thyroid ultrasound and orbital computed tomography were used for the diagnoses. This clonotype occurred many times. Antigen specificity is unknown. The V gene end was trimmed by 8 bases and the J gene end by 2 bases; junction bases not matched to a gene: 4. Germline lookup yields CDR1 SGHTA and CDR2 FQGTGA. CDR3 length: 14 residues.

Specimen: blood. The receptor's source is a woman aged 18-29 years with Graves' hyperthyroidism. The J gene is TRBJ2-1, the V gene TRBV7-3; TRBD2 agrees at 9 bases. CDR3 sequence (DNA): TGTGCCAGCGCGGGGGGGGCTACCTACAATGAGCAGTTCTTC. Its translation is CASAGGATYNEQFF.